These T cell receptor beta chains were read from a single sample in a study of CD8 T cells in Susac syndrome. Using its own MiXCR run on the immunoSEQ multiplex PCR reads, TCRdb lists one record per CDR3 protein. This sample yields approximately 110,000 distinct CDR3 sequences, of which roughly 97% are seen a single time; roughly 0.099% belongs to the top ten. Sequenced sample: CD4+ T cells from PBMCs. These receptors originate from a human donor in good health. Each CDR3 is given with its conserved first and last residue. A D gene is named only where the DNA matches it firmly. Only some rows state a clone size, as once, few, many or a class for expanded clones.

D: TRBD1; V: TRBV18; J: TRBJ2-5; size: -; DNA: TGTGCCAGCTCACCACCGGGACAGGGGACGCCTAAATCGGAGACCCAGTACTTC; CDR3: CASSPPGQGTPKSETQYF
D: -; V: TRBV20-1; J: TRBJ2-4; size: -; DNA: TGCAGTGCTAGAGATGATCTGGCAGCGCAGTACTTC; CDR3: CSARDDLAAQYF
D: -; V: TRBV5-1; J: TRBJ1-2; size: -; DNA: TGCGCCAGCAGCTTGGATACGGCCCTGGCTGGCTACACCTTC; CDR3: CASSLDTALAGYTF
D: -; V: TRBV29-1; J: TRBJ1-4; size: -; DNA: TGCAGCGTTGAATACTCGGGAAAACTGTTTTTT; CDR3: CSVEYSGKLFF
D: TRBD2; V: TRBV20-1; J: TRBJ2-7; size: -; DNA: TGCAGTGCTAGAGGGATGACTAGCCCGCTGGTTAGCGAGCAGTACTTC; CDR3: CSARGMTSPLVSEQYF
D: -; V: TRBV19; J: TRBJ2-1; size: -; DNA: TGTGCCAGTAGTATAGGTTGGCGGGGCAGCTCCTACAATGAGCAGTTCTTC; CDR3: CASSIGWRGSSYNEQFF
D: TRBD1; V: TRBV5-6; J: TRBJ1-2; size: once; DNA: TGTGCCAGCAGCTTAACGACAGGGAGCGCCTACACCTTC; CDR3: CASSLTTGSAYTF
D: -; V: TRBV12-5; J: TRBJ2-5; size: -; DNA: TGTGCTAGTGGTTCTGGGCTGCGGCAAGAGACCCAGTACTTC; CDR3: CASGSGLRQETQYF
D: TRBD1; V: TRBV12-3/TRBV12-4; J: TRBJ2-6; size: -; DNA: TGTGCCAGCAGTTTTTTCCACAGGGGGCTCCTAGACTCTGGGGCCAACGTCCTGACTTTC; CDR3: CASSFFHRGLLDSGANVLTF
D: -; V: TRBV5-1; J: TRBJ1-1; size: -; DNA: TGCGCCAGCAGCTTGCGGGGTCAGGATGAAGCTTTCTTT; CDR3: CASSLRGQDEAFF
D: -; V: TRBV7-9; J: TRBJ2-5; size: -; DNA: TGTGCCAGCAGCCGTCGGACGGAAAGAGAGACCCAGTACTTC; CDR3: CASSRRTERETQYF
D: TRBD2; V: TRBV29-1; J: TRBJ2-3; size: once; DNA: TGCAGCGTCAGGGGCATAGCGGGGGGTAGCACAGATACGCAGTATTTT; CDR3: CSVRGIAGGSTDTQYF
D: TRBD1; V: TRBV24-1; J: TRBJ1-5; size: once; DNA: TGTGCCACCAGGCCGTGGAAGAAGGGGGCATCGGGTCAGCCCCAGCATTTT; CDR3: CATRPWKKGASGQPQHF
D: -; V: TRBV5-1; J: TRBJ2-3; size: -; DNA: TGCGCCAGCAGCCTCACTTTGGATACGCAGTATTTT; CDR3: CASSLTLDTQYF
D: -; V: TRBV29-1; J: TRBJ1-1; size: -; DNA: TGCAGCGTCCGAACTAGCCTCTCTAGGGAAGCTTTCTTT; CDR3: CSVRTSLSREAFF